The entry below gives a single T cell receptor beta chain sequence along with its context. The target antigen is unknown. Quantitative barcoded 5'-RACE was used to prepare TCR beta libraries. TCRdb recomputed calls from the 5' RACE reads with MiXCR, one row per CDR3 protein. There are approximately 500,000 distinct CDR3 sequences in the sample; approximately 12% occur only once, and around 7% lies in the top ten. The sample comes from a study of CD8 T cells in ankylosing spondylitis. V shed 4 bases and J 6 bases; nucleotides not matched to a gene: 11. Germline V gives CDR1 SGHRS, CDR2 YFSETQ. The CDR3 consists of 15 residues. Whole-study findings and limits: Several highly homologous variants formed a TCR beta motif that appeared characteristic of ankylosing spondylitis blood. Reactive arthritis synovial fluid and blood previously showed some of these motif variants. Reportedly, disease-linked clones are significantly enriched in ankylosing spondylitis patients' matched synovial fluid. Disease-linked clones proved CD8+ and comparatively uncommon in peripheral blood.

Sequenced sample: blood, either unsorted or a sorted T cell fraction (not recorded which). The sequence was collected from a male donor with ankylosing spondylitis. The J gene is TRBJ1-1, the V gene TRBV5-1; the match to TRBD1 covers 8 bases. CDR3 sequence: CASSLKTGVFSEAFF. CDR3 bases: TGCGCCAGCAGCCTGAAGACAGGGGTGTTTTCTGAAGCTTTCTTT.